This T cell receptor (beta chain) was sequenced for a study of blood T cell repertoires in COVID-19. The CDR3 totals 15 residues. Looked up from germline, CDR1 is SGHTA and CDR2 is FQGNSA. Trimming cost V 1 base and J 6 bases; bases outside gene matches: 9. The protocol was immunoSEQ multiplex PCR, while the TCRdb copy is restricted to in-frame clones and leaves out a portion. The profile shows approximately 66,000 clones, over 85% of them singletons. V is TRBV7-2 and J is TRBJ2-7; TRBD1 aligns across 7 bases. This clonotype originated in a man aged 55 to 69 with acute or convalescent COVID-19. What was sequenced was peripheral blood. The chain's CDR3 is CASSLDNRGLREQYF. CDR3 sequence (DNA): TGTGCCAGCAGCTTAGACAATAGGGGGCTTCGCGAGCAGTACTTC.